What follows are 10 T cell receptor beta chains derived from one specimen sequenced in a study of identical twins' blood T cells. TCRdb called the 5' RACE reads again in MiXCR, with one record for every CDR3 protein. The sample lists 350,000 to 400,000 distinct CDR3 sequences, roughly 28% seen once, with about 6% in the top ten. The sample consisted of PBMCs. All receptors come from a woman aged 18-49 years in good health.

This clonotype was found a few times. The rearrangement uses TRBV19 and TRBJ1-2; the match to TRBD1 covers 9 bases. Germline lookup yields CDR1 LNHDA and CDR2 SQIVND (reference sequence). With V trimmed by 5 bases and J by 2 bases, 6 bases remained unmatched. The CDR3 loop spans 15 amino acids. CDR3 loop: CASSLQGALNYGYTF. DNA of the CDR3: TGTGCCAGTAGTCTACAGGGGGCTTTAAACTATGGCTACACCTTC.

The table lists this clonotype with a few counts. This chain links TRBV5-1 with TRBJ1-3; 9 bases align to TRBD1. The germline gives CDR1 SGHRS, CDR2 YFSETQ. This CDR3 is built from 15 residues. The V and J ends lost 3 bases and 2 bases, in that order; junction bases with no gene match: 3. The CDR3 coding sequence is TGCGCCAGCAGCTATACAGGGGGCCCTGGAAACACCATATATTTT. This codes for CASSYTGGPGNTIYF.

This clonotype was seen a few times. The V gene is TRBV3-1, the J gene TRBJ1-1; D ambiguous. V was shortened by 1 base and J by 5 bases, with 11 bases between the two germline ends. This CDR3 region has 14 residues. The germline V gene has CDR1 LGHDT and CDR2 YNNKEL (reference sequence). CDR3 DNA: TGTGCCAGCAGCCAAGTGTGGGGTGGAACTGAAGCTTTCTTT. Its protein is CASSQVWGGTEAFF.

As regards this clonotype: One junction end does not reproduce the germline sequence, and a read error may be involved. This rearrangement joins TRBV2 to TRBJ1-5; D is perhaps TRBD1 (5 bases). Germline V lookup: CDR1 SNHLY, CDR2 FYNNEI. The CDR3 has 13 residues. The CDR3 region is CANSVRAITPQHF. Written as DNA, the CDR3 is TGTGCCAACAGTGTCAGGGCGATTACGCCCCAGCATTTT. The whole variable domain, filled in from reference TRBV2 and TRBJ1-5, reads EPEVTQTPSHQVTQMGQEVILRCVPISNHLYFYWYRQILGQKVEFLVSFYNNEISEKSEIFDDQFSVERPDGSNFTLKIRSTKLEDSAMYFCANSVRAITPQHFGDGTRLSIL.

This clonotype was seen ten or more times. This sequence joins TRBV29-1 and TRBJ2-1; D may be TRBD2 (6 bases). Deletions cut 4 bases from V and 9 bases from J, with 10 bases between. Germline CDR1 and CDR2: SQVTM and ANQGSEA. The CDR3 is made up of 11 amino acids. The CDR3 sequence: CSVGLVVEQFF. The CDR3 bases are TGCAGCGTTGGACTAGTAGTTGAGCAGTTCTTC.

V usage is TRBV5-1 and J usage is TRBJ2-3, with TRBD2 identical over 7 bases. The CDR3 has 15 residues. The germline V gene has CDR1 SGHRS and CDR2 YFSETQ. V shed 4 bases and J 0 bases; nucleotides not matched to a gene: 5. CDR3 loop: CASSASGFSTDTQYF. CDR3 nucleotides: TGCGCCAGCAGCGCTAGCGGTTTTAGCACAGATACGCAGTATTTT.

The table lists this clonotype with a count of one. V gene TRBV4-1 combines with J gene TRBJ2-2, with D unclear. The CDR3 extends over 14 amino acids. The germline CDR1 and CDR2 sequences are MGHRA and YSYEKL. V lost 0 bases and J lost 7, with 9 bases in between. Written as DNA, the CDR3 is TGCGCCAGCAGCCAAGATAAAGGATACGGGGAGCTGTTTTTT. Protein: CASSQDKGYGELFF.

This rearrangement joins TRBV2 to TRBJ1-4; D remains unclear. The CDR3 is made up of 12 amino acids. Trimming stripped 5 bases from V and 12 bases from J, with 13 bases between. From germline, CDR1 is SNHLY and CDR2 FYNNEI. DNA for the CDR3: TGTGCCAGCAGTACCGCCCGAAGGGAACTGTTTTTT. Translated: CASSTARRELFF.

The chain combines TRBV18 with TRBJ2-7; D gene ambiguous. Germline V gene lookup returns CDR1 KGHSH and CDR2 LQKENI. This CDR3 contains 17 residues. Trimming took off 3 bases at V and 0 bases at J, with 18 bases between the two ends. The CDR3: CASSPSGPGLSSYEQYF. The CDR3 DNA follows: TGTGCCAGCTCACCGTCCGGACCGGGCTTGAGCTCCTACGAGCAGTACTTC.

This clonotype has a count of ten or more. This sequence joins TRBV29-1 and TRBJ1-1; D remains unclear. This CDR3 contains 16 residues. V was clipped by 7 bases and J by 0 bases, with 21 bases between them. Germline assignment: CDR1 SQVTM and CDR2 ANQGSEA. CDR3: CSAEAWGEVMNTEAFF. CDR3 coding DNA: TGCAGCGCAGAGGCATGGGGAGAGGTTATGAACACTGAAGCTTTCTTT.